The 17 T cell receptor beta chains below were found in one sample sequenced in a study of shared T cell receptors in the human thymus. Clones were sequenced by immunoSEQ multiplex PCR, and TCRdb holds only the in-frame ones, with some missing. The table shows just under 550,000 clones, with about four fifths occurring only once. This same sample was also part of a study on human thymus T cells.

The sequenced sample consisted of thymocytes. All receptors come from a boy less than two years old with a congenital heart defect.

This clone was seen only a few times. The rearrangement joins TRBV25-1 to TRBJ1-2; maybe TRBD1 (5 bases). CDR3 size: 17 residues. V lost 3 bases and J lost 8, with 25 bases in between. The germline V gene has CDR1 MGHDK and CDR2 SYGVNS. In DNA form, the CDR3 reads TGTGCCAGCAGTGACCGGGGGTTGGGATGGCTTGGAAAAGGCTACACCTTC. Amino acid sequence: CASSDRGLGWLGKGYTF.

This clone was counted a few times. The rearrangement joins TRBV5-1 to TRBJ2-1, with 12 positions matching TRBD2. With 5 bases clipped from V and 9 bases from J, the junction kept 9 bases outside the gene matches. CDR3 length: 15 residues. Looked up from germline, CDR1 is SGHRS and CDR2 is YFSETQ. CDR3 DNA: TGCGCCAGCAGACTGACTAGCGGGGGAACAATTGAGCAGTTCTTC. Encoded protein: CASRLTSGGTIEQFF.

The V gene is TRBV4-2, the J gene TRBJ2-1; D call uncertain. Trimming shortened V by 0 bases and J by 6 bases, and 9 bases separated the two germline ends. The V gene's germline CDR1 is LGHNA and CDR2 YNFKEQ. This CDR3 is built from 14 residues. The CDR3, as DNA: TGTGCCAGCAGCCAAGAACGTCTAATCAATGAGCAGTTCTTC. It is translated as CASSQERLINEQFF.

CDR3 residues: CSVEVRATGSTYNEQFF. The CDR3 DNA reads TGCAGCGTTGAAGTCCGCGCTACAGGGAGCACCTACAATGAGCAGTTCTTC. The chain has TRBV29-1 and TRBJ2-1, with D possibly TRBD1 on 6 matching bases. Germline lookup yields CDR1 SQVTM and CDR2 ANQGSEA. This CDR3 comprises 17 residues. V lost 1 base to trimming and J lost 2 bases, with 18 bases between them.

The chain combines TRBV9 with TRBJ1-2, with 8 nucleotides matching TRBD1. Unmatched junction bases numbered 17, after V lost 3 bases and J lost 7 bases. The CDR3 contains 17 residues. The V gene's germline CDR1 is SGDLS and CDR2 YYNGEE. The CDR3 protein is CASSDPRRTGSSRGYTF. CDR3 in DNA: TGTGCCAGCAGCGACCCTCGTAGGACAGGGTCTTCTCGTGGCTACACCTTC.

There are a few counts of this clone. This chain links TRBV12-5 with TRBJ2-2, with D tentatively TRBD1 (7 bases). The CDR3 contains 20 residues. Trimming took 1 base from V and 3 from J, leaving 24 bases between them. In germline, CDR1 is LGHNT, CDR2 FRNRAP. CDR3 DNA sequence: TGTGCTAGTGGTTTGGGCCAGGGGGGCCCCCTGGCCTTGGACACCGGGGAGCTGTTTTTT. Translating gives CASGLGQGGPLALDTGELFF.

This clone was detected once. The V and J genes are TRBV7-3 and TRBJ2-3, with 10 bases aligning to TRBD2. With 5 bases clipped from V and 0 bases from J, the junction kept 5 bases outside the gene matches. The germline V gene has CDR1 SGHTA and CDR2 FQGTGA. The CDR3 is 16 amino acids. This CDR3 is CASSPSGGTSTDTQYF. CDR3 bases: TGTGCCAGCAGCCCTAGCGGGGGAACTAGCACAGATACGCAGTATTTT.

This chain links TRBV27 with TRBJ2-3, with 8 bases lining up with TRBD2. Germline V gene sequence: CDR1 MNHEY, CDR2 SMNVEV (reference sequence). The CDR3 consists of 16 residues. Trimming cost V 4 bases and J 1 base; bases outside gene matches: 7. CDR3 nucleotide sequence: TGTGCCAGCAGTTCCCAGCGGGAGTCCCGCACAGATACGCAGTATTTT. Its translation: CASSSQRESRTDTQYF.

This clone was found a few times. The J gene is TRBJ2-3, the V gene TRBV28; D is undetermined. Germline CDR1 is MDHEN and CDR2 is SYDVKM. The CDR3 is made up of 12 amino acids. The germline V and J ends were trimmed by 5 bases and 6 bases, with 9 bases remaining between them. Written as DNA, the CDR3 is TGTGCCAGCAGTCCCCTAGTGGATACGCAGTATTTT. It codes for CASSPLVDTQYF.

This clone is a singleton in its sample. The V and J genes are TRBV14 and TRBJ2-7; no clear D gene. This CDR3 spans 15 amino acids. V lost 1 base, J lost 5 bases, and 15 bases lay in between. CDR1 and CDR2 (germline): SGHDN, FVKESK. As DNA, the CDR3 is TGTGCCAGCAGCCAAGTGAACCTAGAGAGCGACGAGCAGTACTTC. This encodes CASSQVNLESDEQYF.

The chain has TRBV6-6 and TRBJ2-1; a possible D gene is TRBD1 (5 bases). The CDR3 sequence is 15 residues long. Trimming left V 0 bases short and J 7 bases short, with 13 bases between. Germline V gene sequence: CDR1 MNHNY, CDR2 SVGAGI (reference sequence). CDR3 sequence (DNA): TGTGCCAGCAGTTACTCGCGTAAGGGGTGGAATGAGCAGTTCTTC. As protein: CASSYSRKGWNEQFF.

This chain uses TRBV30 with TRBJ2-1; 7 bases are shared with TRBD2. This CDR3 has 17 amino acids. Germline trimming cut 4 bases from V and 2 bases from J; bases unmatched to any gene: 14. Germline CDR1 and CDR2: GTSNPN and SVGIG (reference sequence). For the CDR3, the DNA is TGTGCCTGGACCAAGCGGTGGCTAGCGGATACCTACAATGAGCAGTTCTTC. It encodes CAWTKRWLADTYNEQFF.

The chain has TRBV5-1 and TRBJ2-3; 7 bases agree with TRBD2. CDR1 and CDR2 from the germline V gene are SGHRS and YFSETQ. This CDR3 is built from 15 residues. V lost 4 bases to trimming and J lost 0 bases; unmatched junction nucleotides: 5. CDR3 sequence (DNA): TGCGCCAGCAGCCAGAGCGGGACTAGCACAGATACGCAGTATTTT. Translating gives CASSQSGTSTDTQYF.

The CDR3 DNA reads as TGTGCCAGTAGTATGGAGGGGGCGCTGGTAAAGCCCCAGCATTTT. This translates into CASSMEGALVKPQHF. The V and J genes are TRBV19 and TRBJ1-5; 7 bases align to TRBD1. The CDR3 contains 15 residues. The germline gives CDR1 LNHDA, CDR2 SQIVND (reference sequence). Unmatched junction bases numbered 10, after V lost 3 bases and J lost 8 bases.

This clone is a singleton in its sample. The V and J genes are TRBV7-6 and TRBJ2-1; 8 nucleotides match TRBD2. V trimming: 7 bases; J trimming: 2 bases; junction bases outside the gene matches: 16. The CDR3 runs to 18 residues. The germline gives CDR1 SGHVS, CDR2 FNYEAQ. The CDR3 DNA sequence: TGTGCCAGCATCCCCTCCCGGGAGGGCCGTTCAACCTACAATGAGCAGTTCTTC. This sequence encodes CASIPSREGRSTYNEQFF.

The chain links TRBV7-2 to TRBJ2-7; TRBD1 is a possible D gene (5 bases). The CDR3 covers 15 residues. CDR1 is SGHTA and CDR2 is FQGNSA in the germline V gene. V was trimmed by 1 base and J by 1 base, leaving 11 bases between them. The CDR3 here is CASSLEGPGSYEQYF. The CDR3 DNA sequence: TGTGCCAGCAGCTTAGAAGGGCCAGGGTCCTACGAGCAGTACTTC.

The chain recombines TRBV15 with TRBJ1-4; D not certain. V was cut by 0 bases and J by 0 bases, with 8 bases left in between. Germline CDR1 LNHNV, CDR2 YYDKDF (reference sequence). The CDR3 contains 16 residues. Here the CDR3 DNA reads TGTGCCACCAGCAGAGACCTACTTGCAACTAATGAAAAACTGTTTTTT. As protein: CATSRDLLATNEKLFF.